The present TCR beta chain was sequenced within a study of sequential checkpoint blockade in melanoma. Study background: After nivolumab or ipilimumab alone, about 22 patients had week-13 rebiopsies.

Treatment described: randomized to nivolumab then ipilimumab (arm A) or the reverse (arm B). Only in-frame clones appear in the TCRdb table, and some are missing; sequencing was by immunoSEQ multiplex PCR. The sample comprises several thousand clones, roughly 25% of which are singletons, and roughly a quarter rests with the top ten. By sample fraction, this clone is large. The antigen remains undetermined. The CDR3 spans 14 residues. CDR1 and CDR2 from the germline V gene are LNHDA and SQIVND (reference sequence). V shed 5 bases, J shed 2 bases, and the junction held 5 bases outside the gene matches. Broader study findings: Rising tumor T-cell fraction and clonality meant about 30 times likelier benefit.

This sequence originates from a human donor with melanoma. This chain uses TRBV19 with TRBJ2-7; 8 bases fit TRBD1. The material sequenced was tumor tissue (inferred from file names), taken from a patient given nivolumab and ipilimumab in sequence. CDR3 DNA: TGTGCCAGTAGTGAGAGGACAGGGCCCTACGAGCAGTACTTC. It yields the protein CASSERTGPYEQYF.